These 8 T cell receptor beta chains were all obtained from the same sample, sequenced in a study of cytomegalovirus exposure and HLA in healthy donors. Researchers ran the PCR with 60 Vbeta and 13 Jbeta primers. TCRdb's copy holds only in-frame clones and misses some; the assay was immunoSEQ multiplex PCR. Of 90,000 to 120,000 clones listed, 60% to 75% are singletons. Sequencing was done on a sample of PBMCs. The source is a man aged 35-49 years in good health and CMV-seropositive.

The sample holds one count of this clone. The J gene is TRBJ2-2, the V gene TRBV4-2, with a weak D call TRBD2 (6 bases). Trimming removed 3 bases at V and 3 bases at J, with 17 bases between. This CDR3 is built from 17 residues. Per germline, CDR1 LGHNA and CDR2 YNFKEQ. CDR3 DNA sequence: TGTGCCAGCAGCCAGAGCTTGGCGGGGTCTTACACCGGGGAGCTGTTTTTT. Amino acid sequence: CASSQSLAGSYTGELFF.

The chain employs TRBV2 and TRBJ1-2; 10 bases are shared with TRBD1. V was pared by 6 bases and J by 2 bases, with 3 bases of the junction left unmatched. The CDR3 is 14 amino acids. The germline CDR1 and CDR2 sequences are SNHLY and FYNNEI. Here the CDR3 reads CASREDRGNYGYTF. The CDR3 coding sequence is TGTGCCAGCAGAGAGGACAGGGGGAACTATGGCTACACCTTC.

This chain joins TRBV28 and TRBJ1-2, with D unresolved. The CDR3 is 14 residues long. Germline V gene sequence: CDR1 MDHEN, CDR2 SYDVKM. V gave up 3 bases and J gave up 4 bases, with 12 bases separating them. For the CDR3, the DNA is TGTGCCAGCAGTTTCACGGAGCCGCGCTATGGCTACACCTTC. Protein: CASSFTEPRYGYTF.

V gene TRBV9 combines with J gene TRBJ1-2; 11 bases are shared with TRBD1. This CDR3 region has 15 residues. From germline, CDR1 is SGDLS and CDR2 YYNGEE. Unmatched junction bases numbered 6, after V lost 4 bases and J lost 4 bases. The CDR3: CASSPGQGAGYGYTF. The DNA of the CDR3 is TGTGCCAGCAGCCCTGGACAGGGGGCAGGCTATGGCTACACCTTC.

The rearrangement uses TRBV19 and TRBJ1-2, with D possibly being TRBD1 (5 bases). Per germline, CDR1 LNHDA and CDR2 SQIVND (reference sequence). The CDR3 length is 12 residues. Deletions cut 8 bases from V and 8 bases from J, with 15 bases between. The CDR3 sequence is CASGLGRGGYTF. The CDR3 nucleotides are TGTGCCAGTGGCCTAGGGAGGGGCGGCTACACCTTC.

This chain joins TRBV10-3 and TRBJ1-1; D possibly corresponds to TRBD1 (5 bases). V lost 10 bases and J 1 base, leaving 13 bases between the germline ends. Germline assignment: CDR1 ENHRY and CDR2 SYGVKD. The CDR3 extends over 13 amino acids. This CDR3 reads CATLGTTNTEAFF. CDR3 nucleotides: TGTGCCACCCTGGGGACTACGAACACTGAAGCTTTCTTT.

The rearrangement links TRBV27 to TRBJ2-1; D is perhaps TRBD2 (5 bases). Germline CDR1 MNHEY, CDR2 SMNVEV (reference sequence). Trimming shortened V by 1 base and J by 8 bases, and 12 bases separated the two germline ends. The CDR3 runs to 14 residues. This CDR3 is CASSLFLGSYEQFF. The DNA for the CDR3 is TGTGCCAGCAGTTTATTTTTGGGGAGCTATGAGCAGTTCTTC.

This clone has only a few counts. The chain is built from TRBV6-5 and TRBJ1-1, with TRBD1 matching 9 bases. V lost 6 bases, J lost 8 bases, and 7 bases stayed unmatched. This CDR3 comprises 13 residues. Germline CDR1 reads MNHEY; CDR2 reads SVGAGI. CDR3 bases: TGTGCCAGCAGATGGGACAGGGTCGGCGAAGCTTTCTTT. This gives the protein CASRWDRVGEAFF.